This TCR beta chain came from a study of T cells in Graves' hyperthyroidism and ophthalmopathy (dated by TCRdb to the late 2010s). Looking at the study overall: Peripheral blood was collected at initial diagnosis, before any treatment. TCR V-J signatures able to tell the groups apart were searched for in a discovery cohort of 100 or so patients, of whom over 40 had Graves' ophthalmopathy and roughly 59 had stable Graves' hyperthyroidism. The 100 or so discovery patients were randomly split 7:3 into training and test sets. After blood sampling, hyperthyroidism patients were treated with methimazole at a starting dose of 30 mg daily, and ophthalmopathy patients were treated with high-dose intravenous methylprednisolone. In roughly six Graves' hyperthyroidism patients, the study also compared T-cell repertoires from thyroid tissue with T-cell repertoires from blood. Prospective prediction of ophthalmopathy was tested in an independent validation cohort of fewer than 20 hyperthyroidism patients and around 16 patients who later progressed to ophthalmopathy. According to the paper, TCR Vbeta CDR3 sequencing was carried out on 135 peripheral blood samples, which came from approximately 41 ophthalmopathy, fewer than 80 hyperthyroidism and around 17 progressor patients. Results the study describes overall, beyond this receptor: A model built on a 13 V-J signature distinguished ophthalmopathy from stable hyperthyroidism, reaching 85% to 90% sensitivity and about 81% specificity in cross-validation and 80%/75% in testing. Sample size was not statistically predetermined, and blinding of investigators to group allocation was not performed. In validation, the model predicted progression to ophthalmopathy with 65% to 71% sensitivity and less than 80% specificity, a median of 6.5 months before onset. Most expanded thyroid clonotypes (frequency above 0.001) were also detected in blood, a finding suggesting that blood repertoires may reflect thyroid immune responses.

This clonotype was detected ten times or more. The clone's antigen remains unknown. Within one base of it there is no much larger clone, and no base qualities were kept. TCR beta CDR3 regions were amplified from RNA transcripts. For the first round of RT-PCR on the TCR CDR3, the HTBI primer set was used together with the Qiagen OneStep RT-PCR kit. A second multiplex PCR round built the libraries, followed by size selection and purification. Sequencing of the libraries was done on an Illumina HiSeq2000 using paired-end 100 bp reads. Per the authors' processing: SOAPnuke was used to process the raw data, throwing out any read that contained adapters or uncalled bases, had a mean Phred below 15, or lacked an exact constant-primer or identifier match. High-quality paired reads were merged using COPE v1.2.5, and each unique nucleotide sequence was defined as a clonotype. MiTCR v1.1 was used to align the clonotypes against IMGT TRBV, TRBD and TRBJ reference segments. Analysis was restricted to V-J combinations with a frequency above 0.0001, which covered about 99% of repertoires. A TCS score was defined as the ratio between F50 (clonal expansion) and ExV (chaos), using BLOSUM62-based TCRdist between CDR3 peptides within each V-J. Welch's t-statistics and random forest reduced fewer than 550 V-J features to 10 to 15, which were used in a naive Bayes classifier (R e1071). TCRdb applied fastp at Q25 and MiXCR to the public reads, then kept only in-frame beta chains. CDR3 protein sequences are deduplicated, and each keeps its most common genes and DNA. TCRdb assigned the V and J calls; the authors' analysis was not used. Within this sample are hundreds of thousands of distinct CDR3 sequences, with about 15% of them counted one time only. The ten biggest clones cover around 14% of the sample.

The V and J ends are trimmed by 3 bases and 6 bases, leaving 8 bases between them. The germline V gene (reference sequence) supplies CDR1 GTSNPN and CDR2 SVGIG. The cysteine opens and the phenylalanine closes a CDR3 of 11 amino acids. The DNA shown is the 33-base CDR3, in frame from base 1. Moderately to severely active disease, a Clinical Activity Score of at least 3, a NOSPECS grade of at least 4, and a duration under 3 months were present in ophthalmopathy patients. Any patient with an uncontrolled infection, another autoimmune disease, pregnancy or lactation was excluded. Diagnoses relied on clinical symptoms, serum thyroxine and TRAb, thyroid ultrasound and orbital computed tomography. PBMCs were isolated from 7.5 to 10 ml of fresh peripheral blood by Ficoll-Paque density gradient centrifugation. Total RNA was extracted using Trizol reagent, and RNA quality was assessed on an Agilent 2100 Bioanalyzer.

The TCR originated in a man aged 18 to 30 with Graves' ophthalmopathy. The source material was blood. Rearrangement joined TRBV30 to TRBJ1-1; the D gene cannot be resolved reliably. The CDR3 region reads CAWSPLAEAFF. The sequenced DNA: TGTGCCTGGAGCCCCTTGGCTGAAGCTTTCTTT. Reference TRBV30 and TRBJ1-1 proteins supply the regions before and after the CDR3; the full variable domain is: SQTIHQWPATLVQPVGSPLSLECTVEGTSNPNLYWYRQAAGRGLQLLFYSVGIGQISSEVPQNLSASRPQDRQFILSSKKLLLSDSGFYLCAWSPLAEAFFGQGTRLTVV.